A single sample is the source of the 20 T cell receptor beta chains below, sequenced in a study of identical twins. TCRdb re-called the 5' RACE reads through MiXCR, storing one row per CDR3 protein. The sample holds just over 500,000 distinct CDR3 sequences, under 25% seen once. The same sample was also used in a study of T cells expressing NK-cell markers.

What was sequenced was CD4+ T cells sorted from blood. All receptors derive from a woman younger than 30 in good health.

The chain employs TRBV7-2 and TRBJ1-5, with 9 bases identical to TRBD1. The CDR3 length is 14 residues. The ends lost 5 bases at V and 5 bases at J; junction bases unmatched: 4. From germline, CDR1 is SGHTA and CDR2 FQGNSA. Here the CDR3 DNA reads TGTGCCAGCAGCCGAGACAGGGGGTATCAGCCCCAGCATTTT. Protein sequence: CASSRDRGYQPQHF.

This chain joins TRBV20-1 and TRBJ2-1, with unresolved D. The germline gives CDR1 DFQATT, CDR2 SNEGSKA (reference sequence). Trimming cost V 5 bases and J 4 bases, with 15 bases left between them. The CDR3 loop spans 14 amino acids. CDR3 DNA: TGCAGTGCTCGATCATCCTCTCTATACAATGAGCAGTTCTTC. Its translation: CSARSSSLYNEQFF.

This clonotype appeared a few times. The chain joins TRBV20-1 to TRBJ2-1, with D perhaps TRBD2 (6 bases). CDR3 length: 16 amino acids. Germline V gene lookup returns CDR1 DFQATT and CDR2 SNEGSKA (reference sequence). V was cut by 1 base and J by 0 bases, with 13 bases left in between. The CDR3 protein is CSARALAPSSYNEQFF. DNA of the CDR3: TGCAGTGCTAGAGCCCTAGCGCCCAGCTCCTACAATGAGCAGTTCTTC.

This clonotype was observed a few times. This chain links TRBV7-2 with TRBJ2-7; maybe TRBD1 (7 bases). CDR3 length equals 14 residues. The V gene's germline CDR1 is SGHTA and CDR2 FQGNSA. The V gene lost 1 base and the J gene lost 6 bases, with 13 bases spanning the gap. CDR3 amino acids: CASSLGRGRSEQYF. The CDR3 DNA reads TGTGCCAGCAGCTTAGGGAGGGGGCGGAGCGAGCAGTACTTC. Full variable domain (outside the CDR3, taken from reference TRBV7-2 and TRBJ2-7): GAGVSQSPSNKVTEKGKDVELRCDPISGHTALYWYRQSLGQGLEFLIYFQGNSAPDKSGLPSDRFSAERTGGSVSTLTIQRTQQEDSAVYLCASSLGRGRSEQYFGPGTRLTVT.

The V gene is TRBV18, the J gene TRBJ2-7; 8 nucleotides align to TRBD1. With V trimmed by 1 base and J by 7 bases, 9 bases remained unmatched. Germline assignment: CDR1 KGHSH and CDR2 LQKENI. This CDR3 comprises 15 residues. CDR3 amino acids: CASSPRDRRMGEQYF. CDR3 coding DNA: TGTGCCAGCTCACCACGGGACAGGCGGATGGGGGAGCAGTACTTC. The full variable domain, completed using reference TRBV18 and TRBJ2-7, is NAGVMQNPRHLVRRRGQEARLRCSPMKGHSHVYWYRQLPEEGLKFMVYLQKENIIDESGMPKERFSAEFPKEGPSILRIQQVVRGDSAAYFCASSPRDRRMGEQYFGPGTRLTVT.

The V call is TRBV20-1, the J call TRBJ2-7; D is unresolved. Germline CDR1 is DFQATT and CDR2 is SNEGSKA (reference sequence). The V end lost 3 bases, the J end lost 0 bases, and 15 bases lay between the germline ends. The length of the CDR3 is 15 residues. The CDR3 protein is CSARAVTDGSYEQYF. Here the CDR3 DNA reads TGCAGTGCTAGGGCGGTTACGGACGGCTCCTACGAGCAGTACTTC.

In its sample, this clonotype was seen a few times. J is TRBJ1-3 and V is TRBV11-2; D is uncertain. The CDR3 totals 15 residues. Trimming took off 2 bases at V and 0 bases at J, with 8 bases between the two ends. CDR1 and CDR2 (germline): SGHAT, FQNNGV. The CDR3 protein is CASSLSGSSGNTIYF. DNA for the CDR3: TGTGCCAGCAGCTTATCGGGCAGCTCTGGAAACACCATATATTTT.

This clonotype was observed a handful of times. V is TRBV7-2 and J is TRBJ2-1; D perhaps matches TRBD2 (7 bases). Germline lookup yields CDR1 SGHTA and CDR2 FQGNSA. The CDR3 sequence is 12 residues long. The V end was cut by 7 bases, the J end by 4 bases, with 8 bases between. The CDR3 sequence is CASKGGYNEQFF. In DNA form, the CDR3 reads TGTGCCAGCAAGGGGGGGTACAATGAGCAGTTCTTC.

The chain combines TRBV24-1 with TRBJ1-1; 9 nucleotides line up with TRBD1. The J segment lost 0 bases and the V segment lost 8 bases, leaving 6 bases of the junction unmatched. The CDR3 is 15 residues long. Germline assignment: CDR1 KGHDR and CDR2 SFDVKD. The CDR3 sequence is CATTTGGFVNTEAFF. The DNA of the CDR3 is TGTGCCACCACCACAGGGGGCTTTGTGAACACTGAAGCTTTCTTT.

The gene calls are TRBV20-1 and TRBJ2-3, with 8 positions matching TRBD2. Looked up from germline, CDR1 is DFQATT and CDR2 is SNEGSKA (reference sequence). The CDR3 covers 13 residues. CDR3 region: CSESGSLSDTQYF. DNA of the CDR3: TGCAGCGAGAGCGGGAGCTTATCAGATACGCAGTATTTT.

This clonotype was picked up many times. V and J are TRBV5-1 and TRBJ2-1; TRBD2 matches at 8 bases. CDR1 and CDR2 from the germline V gene are SGHRS and YFSETQ. The CDR3 totals 17 residues. Trimming at V came to 4 bases and at J to 0 bases, leaving 9 bases not matched to a gene. The chain's CDR3 is CASSPGGTSISYNEQFF. As DNA, the CDR3 is TGCGCCAGCAGCCCGGGGGGGACTAGTATCTCCTACAATGAGCAGTTCTTC.

V usage is TRBV7-9 and J usage is TRBJ1-4, with D possibly matching TRBD1 (6 bases). Germline assignment: CDR1 SEHNR and CDR2 FQNEAQ (reference sequence). The CDR3 has 14 amino acids. Trimming left V 2 bases short and J 8 bases short, with 12 bases between. CDR3 amino acids: CASSLNSDSEKLFF. CDR3 DNA sequence: TGTGCCAGCAGCTTAAATTCGGACAGCGAAAAACTGTTTTTT.

This rearrangement joins TRBV20-1 to TRBJ2-1; D tentatively reads TRBD1 or TRBD2 (5 bases each). The CDR3 sequence is 15 residues long. Trimming left V 4 bases short and J 7 bases short, with 20 bases between. Looked up from germline, CDR1 is DFQATT and CDR2 is SNEGSKA (reference sequence). The CDR3 spells CSANGLGRGTNEQFF. The CDR3 DNA reads as TGCAGTGCTAACGGGTTGGGACGGGGAACTAATGAGCAGTTCTTC.

In this sample, this clonotype turned up a few times. The V and J genes are TRBV3-1 and TRBJ2-1, with D tentatively TRBD2 (5 bases). V gave up 5 bases and J gave up 6 bases, with 14 bases separating them. The CDR3 extends over 14 amino acids. Germline V gives CDR1 LGHDT, CDR2 YNNKEL (reference sequence). In DNA, the CDR3 is TGTGCCAGCAGCAAACACCCCACTAGCAATGAGCAGTTCTTC. This codes for CASSKHPTSNEQFF.

The gene calls are TRBV12-3 or TRBV12-4 and TRBJ2-7; 9 bases align to TRBD1. CDR3 length: 14 residues. V dropped 3 bases and J dropped 6; count of bases not matched to a gene: 6. The CDR3 spells CASSFRQGGGEQYF. DNA for the CDR3: TGTGCCAGCAGTTTCAGACAGGGGGGAGGCGAGCAGTACTTC.

This chain connects TRBV12-3 or TRBV12-4 to TRBJ2-3; a possible D gene is TRBD2 (5 bases). The CDR3 runs 15 residues. V gave up 6 bases and J gave up 2 bases, with 15 bases separating them. CDR3 region: CASSTLVSTTDTQYF. The CDR3 DNA reads as TGTGCCAGCAGCACACTAGTGAGTACCACAGATACGCAGTATTTT.

The chain couples TRBV5-4 to TRBJ2-3; no firm D call. CDR3 length: 13 residues. Germline CDR1 SGHNT, CDR2 YYREEE (reference sequence). The V and J ends lost 1 base and 5 bases respectively, with 8 bases between them. Here the CDR3 reads CASSLPPRDTQYF. The CDR3 coding sequence is TGTGCCAGCAGCTTGCCCCCCAGAGATACGCAGTATTTT.

This clonotype was picked up a small number of times. The chain has TRBV20-1 and TRBJ2-7; 7 nucleotides match TRBD2. This CDR3 spans 15 amino acids. The V gene's germline CDR1 is DFQATT and CDR2 SNEGSKA (reference sequence). V lost 3 bases, J lost 4 bases, and 12 bases stayed unmatched. CDR3 bases: TGCAGTGCTAGCCCTATAAGCGGGACCCCGTACGAGCAGTACTTC. Its translation is CSASPISGTPYEQYF.

V usage is TRBV5-1 and J usage is TRBJ2-1; no reliable D call. The CDR3 consists of 12 residues. V was cut by 4 bases and J by 4 bases, with 6 bases left in between. From germline, CDR1 is SGHRS and CDR2 YFSETQ. CDR3 DNA sequence: TGCGCCAGCAGCATCGCGTACAATGAGCAGTTCTTC. This gives the protein CASSIAYNEQFF.

This clonotype turned up a few times. V usage is TRBV27 and J usage is TRBJ2-3; a weak D match, TRBD1 (5 bases). V dropped 8 bases and J dropped 4 bases, with 19 bases sitting between them. Germline CDR1 MNHEY, CDR2 SMNVEV (reference sequence). This CDR3 is 15 amino acids long. CDR3 residues: CASALSGQVADTQYF. The CDR3 coding sequence is TGTGCCAGCGCCCTTTCCGGACAAGTCGCAGATACGCAGTATTTT.